This T cell receptor (beta chain) was identified in a study of beta chain features in type 1 diabetes. Overall study: All samples together contributed around 100,000,000 sorted cells for examination.

Whole-study findings and limits: Across all four CD4+ subsets, people with type 1 diabetes showed modestly shorter TCRB CDR3s. An over-representation of cells with high TCR expression could result from cDNA sequencing.

A remark on this clone: The target antigen is unknown.

The isolated RNA, all of it, was reverse transcribed, so expressed TCRB transcripts were what got sequenced. The assay was immunoSEQ multiplex PCR, and TCRdb's table has in-frame clones only and misses some. The sample has some 16,000 clones, approximately 79% seen once; the top ten hold around 0.34%. The source of this sequence is a woman under 30 with type 1 diabetes. Material for sequencing was stem cell memory CD4+ T cells from blood.

The DNA for the CDR3 is TGTGCCAGCAAAAGGCTAGCGGGAGGGAGCTCCTACAATGAGCAGTTCTTC. It yields the protein CASKRLAGGSSYNEQFF. The chain uses TRBV27 and TRBJ2-1; 12 nucleotides match TRBD2. V trimming: 7 bases; J trimming: 0 bases; junction bases outside the gene matches: 7. The CDR3 length is 17 residues. CDR1 is MNHEY and CDR2 is SMNVEV in the germline V gene (reference sequence).